The clone carrying this T cell receptor (beta chain) was counted at least ten times. Its antigen remains unidentified. Diagnoses were established from clinical symptoms, serum thyroxine, TRAb, thyroid ultrasound and orbital computed tomography. The CDR3 is made up of 16 amino acids. The V and J ends lost 0 bases and 2 bases respectively, with 14 bases between them. Looked up from germline, CDR1 is SGHRS and CDR2 is YFSETQ. The data originate from a study of Graves' ophthalmopathy and Graves' hyperthyroidism. Study results and limitations: Its predictions of ophthalmopathy progression gave the model 70.59% sensitivity and 72% to 85% specificity.

Beta-chain TCR CDR3 regions were amplified from RNA transcripts. RT-PCR was first run with HTBI primers, then multiplex PCR in a second round. MiXCR, run by TCRdb on the multiplex PCR reads, gives a single entry per CDR3 protein. The sample records hundreds of thousands of distinct CDR3 sequences, 22% being singletons. The TCR originated in a woman aged 18-29 years with stable Graves' hyperthyroidism. Some clones in this sample may be carry-over from other donors' samples. The chain links TRBV5-1 to TRBJ1-1; D gene ambiguous. Sequences were obtained from peripheral blood. CDR3 sequence: CASSLAAPADNTEAFF. In DNA form, the CDR3 reads TGCGCCAGCAGCTTGGCCGCACCCGCGGATAACACTGAAGCTTTCTTT.